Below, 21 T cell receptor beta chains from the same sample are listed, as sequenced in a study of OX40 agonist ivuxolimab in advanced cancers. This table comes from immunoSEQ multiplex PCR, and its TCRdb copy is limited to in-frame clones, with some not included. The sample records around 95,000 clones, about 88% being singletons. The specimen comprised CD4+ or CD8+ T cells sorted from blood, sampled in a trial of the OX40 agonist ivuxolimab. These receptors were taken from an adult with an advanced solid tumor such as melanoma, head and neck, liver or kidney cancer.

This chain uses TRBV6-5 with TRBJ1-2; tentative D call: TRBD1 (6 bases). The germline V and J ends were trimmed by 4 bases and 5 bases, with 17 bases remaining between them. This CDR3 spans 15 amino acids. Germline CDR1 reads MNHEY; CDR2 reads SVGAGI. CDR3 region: CASSSQGGDSYGYTF. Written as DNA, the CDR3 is TGTGCCAGCAGTTCACAGGGTGGGGATAGTTATGGCTACACCTTC.

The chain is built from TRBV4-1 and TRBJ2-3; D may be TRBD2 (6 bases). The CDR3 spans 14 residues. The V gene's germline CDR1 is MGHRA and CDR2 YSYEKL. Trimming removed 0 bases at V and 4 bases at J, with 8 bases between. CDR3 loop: CASSQDPGADTQYF. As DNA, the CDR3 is TGCGCCAGCAGCCAAGATCCGGGGGCAGATACGCAGTATTTT.

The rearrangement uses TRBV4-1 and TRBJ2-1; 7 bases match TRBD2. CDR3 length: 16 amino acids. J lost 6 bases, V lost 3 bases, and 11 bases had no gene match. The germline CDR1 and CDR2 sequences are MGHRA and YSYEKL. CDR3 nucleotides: TGCGCCAGCAGCCAGGAATGGGGGACTAACAGCAATGAGCAGTTCTTC. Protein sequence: CASSQEWGTNSNEQFF.

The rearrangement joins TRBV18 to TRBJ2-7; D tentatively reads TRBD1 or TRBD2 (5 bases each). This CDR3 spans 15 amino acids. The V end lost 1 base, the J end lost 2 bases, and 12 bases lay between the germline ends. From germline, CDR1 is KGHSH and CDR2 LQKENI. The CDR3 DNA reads TGTGCCAGCTCACCACGGCTGGGGGTAACCTACGAGCAGTACTTC. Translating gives CASSPRLGVTYEQYF.

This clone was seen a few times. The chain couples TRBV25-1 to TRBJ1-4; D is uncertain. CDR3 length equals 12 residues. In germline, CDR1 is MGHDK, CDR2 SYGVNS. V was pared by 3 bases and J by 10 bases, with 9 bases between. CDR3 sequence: CASSETGRKLFF. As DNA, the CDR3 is TGTGCCAGCAGTGAGACTGGGAGAAAACTGTTTTTT. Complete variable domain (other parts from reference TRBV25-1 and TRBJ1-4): EADIYQTPRYLVIGTGKKITLECSQTMGHDKMYWYQQDPGMELHLIHYSYGVNSTEKGDLSSESTVSRIRTEHFPLTLESARPSHTSQYLCASSETGRKLFFGSGTQLSVL.

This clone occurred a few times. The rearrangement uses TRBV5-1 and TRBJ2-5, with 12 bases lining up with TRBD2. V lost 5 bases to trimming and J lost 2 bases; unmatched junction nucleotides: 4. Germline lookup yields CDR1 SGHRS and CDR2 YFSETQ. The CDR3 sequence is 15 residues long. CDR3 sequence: CASRPGTSGQETQYF. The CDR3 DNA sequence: TGCGCCAGCAGACCCGGGACTAGCGGGCAAGAGACCCAGTACTTC.

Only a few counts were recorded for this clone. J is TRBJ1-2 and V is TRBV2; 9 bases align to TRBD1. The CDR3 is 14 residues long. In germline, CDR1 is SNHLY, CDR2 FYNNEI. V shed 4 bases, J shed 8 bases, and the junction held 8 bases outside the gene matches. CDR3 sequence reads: CASSGTGEVEGYTF. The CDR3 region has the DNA TGTGCCAGCAGTGGGACAGGGGAGGTTGAAGGCTACACCTTC.

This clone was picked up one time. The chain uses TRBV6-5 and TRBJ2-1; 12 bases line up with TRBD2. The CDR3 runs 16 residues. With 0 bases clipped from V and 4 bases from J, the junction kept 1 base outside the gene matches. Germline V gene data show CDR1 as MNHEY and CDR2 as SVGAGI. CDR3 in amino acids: CASSYSGLAGYNEQFF. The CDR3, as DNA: TGTGCCAGCAGTTACTCAGGACTAGCGGGATACAATGAGCAGTTCTTC.

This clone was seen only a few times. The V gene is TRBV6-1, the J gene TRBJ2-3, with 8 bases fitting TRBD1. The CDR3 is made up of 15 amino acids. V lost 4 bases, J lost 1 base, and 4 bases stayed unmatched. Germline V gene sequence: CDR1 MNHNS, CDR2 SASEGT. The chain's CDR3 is CASSAGQGGTDTQYF. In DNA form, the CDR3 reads TGTGCCAGCAGTGCTGGACAGGGTGGCACAGATACGCAGTATTTT.

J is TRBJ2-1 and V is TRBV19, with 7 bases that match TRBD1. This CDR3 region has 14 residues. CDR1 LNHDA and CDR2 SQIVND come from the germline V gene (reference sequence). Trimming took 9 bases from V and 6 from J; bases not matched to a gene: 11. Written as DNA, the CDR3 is TGTGCCAGGCGAAACGTCGGGACAGCCAATGAGCAGTTCTTC. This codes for CARRNVGTANEQFF.

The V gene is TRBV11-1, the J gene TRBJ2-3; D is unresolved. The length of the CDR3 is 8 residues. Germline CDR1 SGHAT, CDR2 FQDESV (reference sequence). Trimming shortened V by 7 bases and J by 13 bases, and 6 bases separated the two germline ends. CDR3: CASTMEYF. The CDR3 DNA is TGTGCCAGCACCATGGAGTATTTT. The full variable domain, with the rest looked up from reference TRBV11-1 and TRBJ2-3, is EAEVAQSPRYKITEKSQAVAFWCDPISGHATLYWYRQILGQGPELLVQFQDESVVDDSQLPKDRFSAERLKGVDSTLKIQPAELGDSAMYLCASTMEYFGPGTRLTVL.

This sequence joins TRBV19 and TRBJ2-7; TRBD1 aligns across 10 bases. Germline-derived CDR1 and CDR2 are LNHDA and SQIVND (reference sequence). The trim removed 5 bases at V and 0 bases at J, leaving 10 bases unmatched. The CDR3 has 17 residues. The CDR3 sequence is CASSLLPGQGHSYEQYF. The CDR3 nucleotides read TGTGCCAGTAGTCTCCTCCCGGGACAGGGGCACTCCTACGAGCAGTACTTC.

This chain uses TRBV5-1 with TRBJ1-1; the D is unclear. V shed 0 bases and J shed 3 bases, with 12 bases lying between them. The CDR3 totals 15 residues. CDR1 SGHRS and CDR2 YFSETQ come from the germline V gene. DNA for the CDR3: TGCGCCAGCAGCTTGGGACAAGGACGACACACTGAAGCTTTCTTT. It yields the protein CASSLGQGRHTEAFF.

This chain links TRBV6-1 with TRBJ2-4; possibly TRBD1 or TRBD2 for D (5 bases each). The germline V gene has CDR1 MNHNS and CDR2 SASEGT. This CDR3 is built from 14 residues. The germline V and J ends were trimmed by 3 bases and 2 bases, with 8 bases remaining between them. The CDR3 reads CASSDWGPKNIQYF. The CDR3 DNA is TGTGCCAGCAGTGATTGGGGACCCAAAAACATTCAGTACTTC.

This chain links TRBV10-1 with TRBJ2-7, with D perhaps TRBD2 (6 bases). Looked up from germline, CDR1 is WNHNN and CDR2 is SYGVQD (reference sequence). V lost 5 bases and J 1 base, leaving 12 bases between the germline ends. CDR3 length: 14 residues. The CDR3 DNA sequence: TGCGCCAGCAGTCCGGGACTCCAGTCCTACGAGCAGTACTTC. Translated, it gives CASSPGLQSYEQYF.

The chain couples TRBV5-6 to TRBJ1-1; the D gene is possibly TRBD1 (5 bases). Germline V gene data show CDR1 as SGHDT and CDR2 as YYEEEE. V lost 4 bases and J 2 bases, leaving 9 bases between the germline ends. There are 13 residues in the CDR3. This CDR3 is CASSLGPNTEAFF. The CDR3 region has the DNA TGTGCCAGCAGCCTGGGACCTAACACTGAAGCTTTCTTT.

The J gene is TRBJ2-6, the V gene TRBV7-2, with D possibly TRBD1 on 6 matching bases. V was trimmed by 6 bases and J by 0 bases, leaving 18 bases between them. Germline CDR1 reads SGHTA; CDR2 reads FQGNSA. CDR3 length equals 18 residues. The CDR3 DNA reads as TGTGCCAGCAGACCCGGACAGACCCTGAGCTCTGGGGCCAACGTCCTGACTTTC. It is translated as CASRPGQTLSSGANVLTF.

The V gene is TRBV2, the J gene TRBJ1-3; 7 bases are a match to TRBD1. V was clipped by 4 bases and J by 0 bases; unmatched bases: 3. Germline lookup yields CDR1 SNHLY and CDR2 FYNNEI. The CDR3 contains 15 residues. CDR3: CASSGDSYSGNTIYF. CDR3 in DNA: TGTGCCAGCAGTGGGGACAGCTACTCTGGAAACACCATATATTTT.

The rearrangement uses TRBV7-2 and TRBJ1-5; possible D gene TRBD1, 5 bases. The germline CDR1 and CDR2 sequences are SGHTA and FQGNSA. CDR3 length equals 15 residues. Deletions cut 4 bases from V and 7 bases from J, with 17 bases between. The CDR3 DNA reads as TGTGCCAGCAGCTCAAGGCACAGGAGTGGCCAGCCCCAGCATTTT. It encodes CASSSRHRSGQPQHF.

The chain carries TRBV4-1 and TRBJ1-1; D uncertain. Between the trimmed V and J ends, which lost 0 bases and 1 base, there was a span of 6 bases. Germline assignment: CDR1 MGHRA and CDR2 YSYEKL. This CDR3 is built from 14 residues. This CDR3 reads CASSQDQGNTEAFF. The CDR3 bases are TGCGCCAGCAGCCAAGATCAAGGGAACACTGAAGCTTTCTTT.

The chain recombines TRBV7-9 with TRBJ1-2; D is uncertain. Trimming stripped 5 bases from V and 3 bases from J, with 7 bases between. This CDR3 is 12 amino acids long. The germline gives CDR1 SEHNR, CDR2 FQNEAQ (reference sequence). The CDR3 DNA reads TGTGCCAGCAGCCCGGAACACTATGGCTACACCTTC. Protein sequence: CASSPEHYGYTF.